This passage covers 11 T cell receptor beta chains from one sample sequenced in a study of control samples from healthy donors and cancer patients. Measured with immunoSEQ multiplex PCR; TCRdb has only the in-frame clones, and not every one. Among tens of thousands of clones listed, 91% were seen once. The sequencing sample was made of blood. These receptors all stem from a man aged 30 to 39 in good health.

CDR3 loop: CASSQVARTLNTEAFF. CDR3 in DNA: TGTGCCAGCAGCCAAGTGGCTAGGACCCTAAACACTGAAGCTTTCTTT. The genes are TRBV3-1 (or the pseudogene TRBV3-2) and TRBJ1-1, with D unclear. This CDR3 has 16 amino acids. In germline, CDR1 is LGHDT, CDR2 YNNKEL (reference sequence). With 1 base removed from V and 2 bases from J, the gap between germline ends came to 14 bases.

V and J are TRBV6-5 and TRBJ2-3; D remains ambiguous. Germline values: CDR1 MNHEY, CDR2 SVGAGI. The ends were cut back, 5 bases at V and 0 bases at J, with 6 bases in the middle. The CDR3 runs to 13 residues. Written as DNA, the CDR3 is TGTGCCAGCAGTCTGGACAGCACAGATACGCAGTATTTT. Amino acids: CASSLDSTDTQYF.

CDR3 loop: CASSPELSGDTDTQYF. In nucleotides, the CDR3 is TGTGCCAGCAGCCCAGAACTTAGCGGGGACACAGATACGCAGTATTTT. The chain links TRBV7-8 to TRBJ2-3; 8 nucleotides agree with TRBD2. Looked up from germline, CDR1 is SGHVS and CDR2 is FQNEAQ. Unmatched junction bases numbered 9, after V lost 5 bases and J lost 2 bases. The CDR3 loop spans 16 amino acids.

The gene calls are TRBV23-1 and TRBJ1-2, with 10 nucleotides matching TRBD1. TRBV23-1 is an ORF, and what it does is uncertain. Losses at the gene ends were 4 bases for V and 3 bases for J; bases not matched to a gene: 11. The length of the CDR3 is 17 residues. The DNA of the CDR3 is TGCGCCAGCAGTCTCCGAGACAGGGGGCTTAGTTACTATGGCTACACCTTC. Encoded protein: CASSLRDRGLSYYGYTF.

The CDR3 sequence is CASSPRRVSAGNIQYF. Here the CDR3 DNA reads TGTGCCAGCAGCCCCCGGCGCGTGAGCGCCGGAAACATTCAGTACTTC. The chain combines TRBV5-6 with TRBJ2-4; D is uncertain. Germline loops: CDR1 SGHDT, CDR2 YYEEEE. This CDR3 contains 16 residues. Trimming cost V 4 bases and J 6 bases, with 20 bases left between them.

The chain recombines TRBV18 with TRBJ2-7; D possibly corresponds to TRBD1 (6 bases). Germline assignment: CDR1 KGHSH and CDR2 LQKENI. V lost 3 bases, J lost 3 bases, and 15 bases lay in between. This CDR3 spans 15 amino acids. For the CDR3, the DNA is TGTGCCAGCTCACCCCGCAGCTCAGGGGTCTACGAGCAGTACTTC. Translation: CASSPRSSGVYEQYF.

The chain has TRBV7-9 and TRBJ2-3; D may correspond to TRBD1 or TRBD2 (5 bases each). Germline loops: CDR1 SEHNR, CDR2 FQNEAQ (reference sequence). The CDR3 extends over 18 amino acids. The V end lost 6 bases, the J end lost 1 base, and 23 bases lay between the germline ends. CDR3 sequence (DNA): TGTGCCAGCAGGGATACTAGAAGGGGTTGGCTTGGCACAGATACGCAGTATTTT. It encodes CASRDTRRGWLGTDTQYF.

The chain couples TRBV6-5 to TRBJ2-1, with D possibly matching TRBD2 (6 bases). This CDR3 has 14 residues. Germline CDR1 and CDR2: MNHEY and SVGAGI. Trimming stripped 5 bases from V and 0 bases from J, with 8 bases between. The CDR3 protein is CASSRDFSYNEQFF. DNA for the CDR3: TGTGCCAGCAGTCGGGACTTCTCCTACAATGAGCAGTTCTTC.

The chain recombines TRBV27 with TRBJ2-7, with D tentatively TRBD1 or TRBD2 (5 bases each). CDR3 length: 15 residues. Trimming left V 1 base short and J 9 bases short, with 19 bases between. Per germline, CDR1 MNHEY and CDR2 SMNVEV (reference sequence). This chain's CDR3 is CASSLFGTDSPGQYF. The CDR3, as DNA: TGTGCCAGCAGTTTATTTGGGACCGACTCCCCTGGGCAGTACTTC.

This chain joins TRBV6-5 and TRBJ1-5; unclear D gene. The germline CDR1 and CDR2 sequences are MNHEY and SVGAGI. V shed 6 bases and J shed 0 bases, with 12 bases lying between them. The CDR3 runs 15 residues. CDR3 DNA sequence: TGTGCCAGCAGCACAAGGGAATATAGCAATCAGCCCCAGCATTTT. Translated, it gives CASSTREYSNQPQHF.

The chain uses TRBV7-9 and TRBJ1-1, with TRBD1 identical over 9 bases. Per the germline V gene, CDR1 is SEHNR and CDR2 is FQNEAQ (reference sequence). The trim removed 7 bases at V and 1 base at J, leaving 13 bases unmatched. This CDR3 has 17 residues. Here the CDR3 reads CASTPIGTGSSNTEAFF. CDR3 nucleotides: TGTGCCAGCACCCCGATCGGGACAGGGTCTTCGAACACTGAAGCTTTCTTT.